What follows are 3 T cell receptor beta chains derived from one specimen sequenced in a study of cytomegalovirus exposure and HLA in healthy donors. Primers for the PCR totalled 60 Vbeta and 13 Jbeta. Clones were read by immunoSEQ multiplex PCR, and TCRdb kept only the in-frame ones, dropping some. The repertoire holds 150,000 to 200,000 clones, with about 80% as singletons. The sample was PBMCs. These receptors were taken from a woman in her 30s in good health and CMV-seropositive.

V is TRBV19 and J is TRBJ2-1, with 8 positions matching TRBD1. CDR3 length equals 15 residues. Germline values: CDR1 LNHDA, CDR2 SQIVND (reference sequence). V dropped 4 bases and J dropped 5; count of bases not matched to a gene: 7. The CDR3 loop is CASSRDRPRDNEQFF. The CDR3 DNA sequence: TGTGCCAGTAGTAGGGACAGGCCTAGGGACAATGAGCAGTTCTTC. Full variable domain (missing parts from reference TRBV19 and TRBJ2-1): DGGITQSPKYLFRKEGQNVTLSCEQNLNHDAMYWYRQDPGQGLRLIYYSQIVNDFQKGDIAEGYSVSREKKESFPLTVTSAQKNPTAFYLCASSRDRPRDNEQFFGPGTRLTVL.

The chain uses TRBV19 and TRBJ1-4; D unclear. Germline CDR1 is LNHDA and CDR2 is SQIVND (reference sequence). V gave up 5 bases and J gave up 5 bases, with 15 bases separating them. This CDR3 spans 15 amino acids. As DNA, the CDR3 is TGTGCCAGTAGTGCCTCCGGGTCTTGGAATGAAAAACTGTTTTTT. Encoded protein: CASSASGSWNEKLFF. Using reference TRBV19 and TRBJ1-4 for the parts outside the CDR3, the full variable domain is DGGITQSPKYLFRKEGQNVTLSCEQNLNHDAMYWYRQDPGQGLRLIYYSQIVNDFQKGDIAEGYSVSREKKESFPLTVTSAQKNPTAFYLCASSASGSWNEKLFFGSGTQLSVL.

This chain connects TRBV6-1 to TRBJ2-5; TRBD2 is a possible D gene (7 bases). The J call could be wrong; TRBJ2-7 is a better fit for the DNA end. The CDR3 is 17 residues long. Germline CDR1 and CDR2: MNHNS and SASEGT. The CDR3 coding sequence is TGTGCCAGCAGTGCCACCCATGGAGGGGGGAGGGCCGGCGAGCAGTACTTC. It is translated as CASSATHGGGRAGEQYF.